These 26 T cell receptor beta chains came from one sample sequenced in a study of shared clonotypes between healthy human individuals. Produced via immunoSEQ multiplex PCR; TCRdb's table is partial and in-frame only. The profile covers approximately 2.4 million clones, with under 97% appearing a single time and 0.13% taken by the ten largest. Sequenced sample: naive CD4+ T cells sorted from blood. As to subset: CD45RA+ positively selected. Receptors were obtained from a man aged 18 to 29 in good health.

The chain combines TRBV28 with TRBJ1-1; no firm D call. Trimming removed 5 bases from V and 2 bases from J, with 12 bases in between. Germline V gives CDR1 MDHEN, CDR2 SYDVKM. The CDR3 contains 14 residues. CDR3 DNA: TGTGCCAGCAGTCTAGAGGGCGGAAACACTGAAGCTTTCTTT. Its translation: CASSLEGGNTEAFF.

This clone has a single count. The V and J genes are TRBV4-3 and TRBJ2-2, with 11 bases that match TRBD2. Germline lookup yields CDR1 LGHNA and CDR2 YSLEER. V lost 1 base and J lost 5; bases outside the gene matches: 3. The CDR3 spans 16 residues. CDR3 protein: CASSQATSGNTGELFF. The CDR3 nucleotides read TGCGCCAGCAGCCAAGCGACTAGCGGGAATACCGGGGAGCTGTTTTTT.

This clone has only a few counts. The sample carries other DNA sequences with the same CDR3. The chain combines TRBV5-1 with TRBJ2-3; D uncertain. The CDR3 consists of 12 residues. From germline, CDR1 is SGHRS and CDR2 YFSETQ. V dropped 4 bases and J dropped 2 bases, with 5 bases sitting between them. The CDR3 sequence: CASSTNTDTQYF. CDR3 coding DNA: TGCGCCAGCAGCACGAACACAGATACGCAGTATTTT.

In this sample, this clone turned up once. The chain carries TRBV25-1 and TRBJ2-5; D is unclear. Deletions cut 8 bases from V and 6 bases from J, with 16 bases between. Germline-derived CDR1 and CDR2 are MGHDK and SYGVNS. The CDR3 extends over 13 amino acids. The CDR3: CASSLQPLKTQYF. The CDR3 bases are TGTGCCAGCTCATTACAGCCCTTGAAGACCCAGTACTTC. Full variable domain (outside the CDR3, taken from reference TRBV25-1 and TRBJ2-5): EADIYQTPRYLVIGTGKKITLECSQTMGHDKMYWYQQDPGMELHLIHYSYGVNSTEKGDLSSESTVSRIRTEHFPLTLESARPSHTSQYLCASSLQPLKTQYFGPGTRLLVL.

As concerns this clone: The identical CDR3 is also encoded by other nucleotide sequences in the sample. This chain links TRBV28 with TRBJ2-3, with TRBD1 matching over 9 bases. The J segment lost 3 bases and the V segment lost 9 bases, leaving 4 bases of the junction unmatched. This CDR3 has 13 amino acids. Looked up from germline, CDR1 is MDHEN and CDR2 is SYDVKM. CDR3 DNA: TGTGCCAGTCGAGGACAGGGGACAGATACGCAGTATTTT. It codes for CASRGQGTDTQYF.

The chain carries TRBV7-9 and TRBJ2-2; possible D gene TRBD1, 6 bases. From germline, CDR1 is SEHNR and CDR2 FQNEAQ (reference sequence). This CDR3 comprises 16 residues. The V end was cut by 1 base, the J end by 7 bases, with 16 bases between. Here the CDR3 DNA reads TGTGCCAGCAGCTTAGGGGTCTCAGGGGCCGTCGGGGAGCTGTTTTTT. It yields the protein CASSLGVSGAVGELFF.

V is TRBV28 and J is TRBJ2-7; either TRBD1 or TRBD2 may fit D (6 bases each). Germline values: CDR1 MDHEN, CDR2 SYDVKM. Trimming removed 6 bases from V and 6 bases from J, with 21 bases in between. The CDR3 sequence is 15 residues long. CDR3 region: CASSRLDFGGPEQYF. The CDR3 bases are TGTGCCAGCAGCCGCCTAGACTTCGGGGGCCCCGAGCAGTACTTC.

The chain recombines TRBV5-1 with TRBJ1-2, with unresolved D. V dropped 4 bases and J dropped 8 bases, with 18 bases sitting between them. Germline V CDR1 and CDR2: SGHRS, YFSETQ. This CDR3 contains 14 residues. In DNA, the CDR3 is TGCGCCAGCAGCGACCTTGGTCGGACGGACGGCTACACCTTC. It is translated as CASSDLGRTDGYTF. Together with reference TRBV5-1 and TRBJ1-2, the CDR3 gives the full variable domain: KAGVTQTPRYLIKTRGQQVTLSCSPISGHRSVSWYQQTPGQGLQFLFEYFSETQRNKGNFPGRFSGRQFSNSRSEMNVSTLELGDSALYLCASSDLGRTDGYTFGSGTRLTVV.

The rearrangement uses TRBV2 and TRBJ2-7; 7 nucleotides align to TRBD2. Unmatched junction bases numbered 6, after V lost 6 bases and J lost 7 bases. Germline CDR1 SNHLY, CDR2 FYNNEI. The length of the CDR3 is 12 residues. CDR3 nucleotide sequence: TGTGCCAGCAGAGATCGACTAGCTGAGCAGTACTTC. This sequence encodes CASRDRLAEQYF.

V is TRBV14 and J is TRBJ1-1; D gene ambiguous. The CDR3 consists of 13 residues. V lost 4 bases and J 4 bases, leaving 10 bases between the germline ends. Germline V gene sequence: CDR1 SGHDN, CDR2 FVKESK. The CDR3 loop is CASSRFEGTEAFF. CDR3 bases: TGTGCCAGCAGCCGCTTTGAGGGCACTGAAGCTTTCTTT. Looking up the rest from reference TRBV14 and TRBJ1-1 gives the full variable domain: EAGVTQFPSHSVIEKGQTVTLRCDPISGHDNLYWYRRVMGKEIKFLLHFVKESKQDESGMPNNRFLAERTGGTYSTLKVQPAELEDSGVYFCASSRFEGTEAFFGQGTRLTVV.

V and J are TRBV30 and TRBJ2-7; 9 bases are a match to TRBD1. The germline CDR1 and CDR2 sequences are GTSNPN and SVGIG (reference sequence). The CDR3 runs 17 residues. V trimming: 1 base; J trimming: 3 bases; junction bases outside the gene matches: 13. CDR3 coding DNA: TGTGCCTGGAGTGGGGGAGCTAAGGACAGGGGCCACTACGAGCAGTACTTC. This gives the protein CAWSGGAKDRGHYEQYF.

The V call is TRBV2, the J call TRBJ2-3; TRBD1 is a possible D gene (5 bases). V lost 4 bases and J 2 bases, leaving 16 bases between the germline ends. Germline CDR1 is SNHLY and CDR2 is FYNNEI. There are 16 residues in the CDR3. The DNA of the CDR3 is TGTGCCAGCAGTGGACCCCAGGGCTCGGTCACAGATACGCAGTATTTT. It specifies CASSGPQGSVTDTQYF.

This clone was observed a few times. The J gene is TRBJ2-1, the V gene TRBV19; the D gene is possibly TRBD2 (7 bases). Trimming cost V 7 bases and J 4 bases, with 14 bases left between them. The CDR3 loop spans 14 amino acids. Germline loops: CDR1 LNHDA, CDR2 SQIVND (reference sequence). This CDR3 reads CASNVGGLYNEQFF. CDR3 DNA sequence: TGTGCCAGTAACGTGGGGGGGCTGTACAATGAGCAGTTCTTC.

The chain has TRBV9 and TRBJ1-6, with 7 bases matching TRBD1. CDR1 is SGDLS, CDR2 YYNGEE, per germline. Unmatched junction bases numbered 7, after V lost 4 bases and J lost 0 bases. The CDR3 contains 17 residues. The CDR3 protein is CASSTPTGSSYNSPLHF. Written as DNA, the CDR3 is TGTGCCAGCAGCACTCCGACAGGGAGCTCCTATAATTCACCCCTCCACTTT.

The J gene is TRBJ1-5, the V gene TRBV6-1; tentatively, D is TRBD1 (5 bases). V gave up 3 bases and J gave up 4 bases, with 10 bases separating them. The CDR3 extends over 14 amino acids. Germline CDR1 is MNHNS and CDR2 is SASEGT. The DNA of the CDR3 is TGTGCCAGCAGTGAGATGACAGCTAATCAGCCCCAGCATTTT. This sequence encodes CASSEMTANQPQHF.

The J gene is TRBJ2-3, the V gene TRBV18, with 10 bases aligning to TRBD2. Germline loops: CDR1 KGHSH, CDR2 LQKENI. The ends lost 3 bases at V and 6 bases at J; junction bases unmatched: 12. CDR3 length equals 17 residues. In nucleotides, the CDR3 is TGTGCCAGCTCACCTCCCGGACTAGCGGAGGGTTGGGATACGCAGTATTTT. This codes for CASSPPGLAEGWDTQYF.

The chain is built from TRBV28 and TRBJ2-7; D is unclear. The CDR3 contains 11 residues. Trimming removed 6 bases at V and 6 bases at J, with 9 bases between. From germline, CDR1 is MDHEN and CDR2 SYDVKM. The CDR3 DNA reads TGTGCCAGCAGCCGTTTGGGCGAGCAGTACTTC. This encodes CASSRLGEQYF.

The chain carries TRBV9 and TRBJ1-2, with D uncertain. The ends were cut back, 4 bases at V and 5 bases at J, with 15 bases in the middle. Germline V gene data show CDR1 as SGDLS and CDR2 as YYNGEE. CDR3 length equals 14 residues. The CDR3 loop is CASSTSGTAYGYTF. The CDR3 DNA reads as TGTGCCAGCAGCACCTCCGGCACAGCGTATGGCTACACCTTC.

On this clone itself: A read error may account for a junction end that differs from germline. V usage is TRBV10-2 and J usage is TRBJ2-7; TRBD2 matches 7 bases. The CDR3 extends over 16 amino acids. Germline CDR1 WSHSY, CDR2 SAAADI. CDR3 DNA sequence: TGCGCCAGCAGTATTAGCGGGTTCTCCTCCTCCCACGAGCAGTACTTC. Translating it yields CASSISGFSSSHEQYF.

As regards this clone: A read error may account for a junction end that differs from germline. This chain joins TRBV29-1 and TRBJ2-5, with a possible D match to TRBD2 (5 bases). Germline loops: CDR1 SQVTM, CDR2 ANQGSEA. This CDR3 contains 12 residues. CDR3 region: CSVEAAPETQYF. The CDR3 nucleotides are TGCAGCGTGGAAGCGGCCCCAGAGACCCAGTACTTC.

V usage is TRBV6-1 and J usage is TRBJ2-7; D is ambiguous. The V end lost 0 bases, the J end lost 0 bases, and 9 bases lay between the germline ends. The V gene's germline CDR1 is MNHNS and CDR2 SASEGT. The CDR3 spans 15 residues. In nucleotides, the CDR3 is TGTGCCAGCAGTGAAGCGCAGGTCCTCTCCTACGAGCAGTACTTC. It codes for CASSEAQVLSYEQYF.

The rearrangement joins TRBV7-6 to TRBJ1-3; no reliable D call. With 1 base removed from V and 4 bases from J, the gap between germline ends came to 8 bases. Per germline, CDR1 SGHVS and CDR2 FNYEAQ. CDR3 length equals 14 residues. CDR3 in DNA: TGTGCCAGCAGCTTAGAAGGGTGGGGAAACACCATATATTTT. This sequence encodes CASSLEGWGNTIYF.

The V gene is TRBV7-2, the J gene TRBJ2-7; either TRBD1 or TRBD2 may fit D (5 bases each). CDR3 length equals 14 residues. Trimming took off 0 bases at V and 3 bases at J, with 9 bases between the two ends. The V gene's germline CDR1 is SGHTA and CDR2 FQGNSA. The DNA of the CDR3 is TGTGCCAGCAGCTTAGCCGGGACGAACTACGAGCAGTACTTC. Its protein product is CASSLAGTNYEQYF.

Note on this clone: Other DNA sequences within the sample encode an identical CDR3. J is TRBJ2-1 and V is TRBV9; 11 nucleotides align to TRBD2. The J segment lost 3 bases and the V segment lost 0 bases, leaving 2 bases of the junction unmatched. Germline V gene sequence: CDR1 SGDLS, CDR2 YYNGEE. CDR3 size: 16 residues. DNA for the CDR3: TGTGCCAGCAGCGTAGAAGGGACTAGCGGCTACAATGAGCAGTTCTTC. Protein sequence: CASSVEGTSGYNEQFF. Together with reference TRBV9 and TRBJ2-1, the CDR3 gives the full variable domain: DSGVTQTPKHLITATGQRVTLRCSPRSGDLSVYWYQQSLDQGLQFLIQYYNGEERAKGNILERFSAQQFPDLHSELNLSSLELGDSALYFCASSVEGTSGYNEQFFGPGTRLTVL.

Concerning this clone itself: Other DNA sequences in this sample translate to the same CDR3. The V and J genes are TRBV19 and TRBJ2-7; 11 positions match TRBD2. After removal of 3 bases from V and 2 bases from J, the junction contained 3 bases not matched to a gene. Germline CDR1 and CDR2: LNHDA and SQIVND (reference sequence). CDR3 size: 15 residues. This CDR3 reads CASSILAGGTYEQYF. The CDR3 DNA is TGTGCCAGTAGTATCCTAGCGGGAGGAACCTACGAGCAGTACTTC.

This clone was seen just once. The rearrangement links TRBV19 to TRBJ2-7; D not certain. CDR1 is LNHDA, CDR2 SQIVND, per germline (reference sequence). This CDR3 region has 13 residues. Trimming cost V 10 bases and J 0 bases, with 13 bases left between them. In DNA, the CDR3 is TGTGCCACCCGCGGAACCGCCTCCTACGAGCAGTACTTC. This encodes CATRGTASYEQYF.